This T cell receptor beta chain was documented in a study of OX40 agonist ivuxolimab in advanced cancers. On the study more broadly: Age averaged roughly 60 years (range about 23 to 80), and about 86% were male.

The repertoire was sequenced with immunoSEQ multiplex PCR; TCRdb's copy has only in-frame clones and lacks some. The sample lists 45,000 to 65,000 clones, approximately 79% occurring once. The length of the CDR3 is 14 residues. V gave up 4 bases and J gave up 5 bases; unmatched junction bases: 5. Germline V gene data show CDR1 as SGHAT and CDR2 as FQNNGV. The specimen was CD4+ or CD8+ T cells sorted from blood, collected in a trial of the OX40 agonist ivuxolimab. V usage is TRBV11-2 and J usage is TRBJ1-1, with TRBD1 identical over 9 bases. The clonotype originates from an adult with an advanced solid tumor such as melanoma, head and neck, liver or kidney cancer. CDR3 sequence reads: CASSSQGARTEAFF. CDR3 coding DNA: TGTGCCAGCAGCTCACAGGGGGCTAGGACTGAAGCTTTCTTT.